The 31 T cell receptor beta chains presented below share a single source sample, sequenced in a study of shared clonotypes between healthy human individuals. Libraries were prepared by immunoSEQ multiplex PCR; TCRdb keeps only in-frame clonotypes and omits some of them. Of over a million clones in the sample, around 82% are singletons; the top ten hold approximately 0.52%. Sequenced: memory CD4+ T cells from PBMCs. The subset here: CD45RA-negative fraction. The receptors derive from a man younger than 35 in good health. Some clones in this sample may be carry-over from other donors' samples.

This chain joins TRBV18 and TRBJ1-1; D gene unclear. The V gene's germline CDR1 is KGHSH and CDR2 LQKENI. CDR3 size: 13 residues. V was shortened by 5 bases and J by 8 bases, with 15 bases between the two germline ends. DNA for the CDR3: TGTGCCAGCTCATTCGGGCCCCGGGCGGAAGCTTTCTTT. It encodes CASSFGPRAEAFF.

The count of this clone is one. The rearrangement uses TRBV4-2 and TRBJ2-6; D may be TRBD1 or TRBD2 (5 bases each). The germline V gene has CDR1 LGHNA and CDR2 YNFKEQ. This CDR3 is built from 20 residues. The V end was cut by 1 base, the J end by 0 bases, with 19 bases between. CDR3 nucleotides: TGTGCCAGCAGCCAAGTATGGACAAGAGGGGTTGCCTCTGGGGCCAACGTCCTGACTTTC. Translated: CASSQVWTRGVASGANVLTF.

CDR3: CASSRSAADTQYF. The CDR3 bases are TGTGCCAGCAGCCGTTCGGCGGCGGATACGCAGTATTTT. The J gene is TRBJ2-3, the V gene TRBV14; D remains ambiguous. Trimming removed 4 bases at V and 6 bases at J, with 11 bases between. CDR3 size: 13 residues. Germline assignment: CDR1 SGHDN and CDR2 FVKESK.

In this sample, this clone turned up a few times. This chain connects TRBV5-6 to TRBJ2-7; the D is unclear. Germline V gives CDR1 SGHDT, CDR2 YYEEEE. V shed 3 bases and J shed 7 bases, with 8 bases lying between them. The CDR3 length is 11 residues. The DNA of the CDR3 is TGTGCCAGCAGCTGGGGTCGGGAGCAGTACTTC. It specifies CASSWGREQYF.

This clone was recorded at least ten times. The sample carries other DNA sequences with the same CDR3. CDR3 coding DNA: TGTGCCAGCAGTGAAACGGTGCCAGATACGCAGTATTTT. Residues: CASSETVPDTQYF. The V call is TRBV6-1, the J call TRBJ2-3, with D hard to call. Trimming removed 2 bases at V and 4 bases at J, with 7 bases between. Germline CDR1 and CDR2: MNHNS and SASEGT. This CDR3 is 13 amino acids long.

The chain combines TRBV7-8 with TRBJ2-3, with TRBD2 matching over 8 bases. Germline V gene lookup returns CDR1 SGHVS and CDR2 FQNEAQ. The ends lost 9 bases at V and 3 bases at J; junction bases unmatched: 8. The CDR3 sequence is 14 residues long. CDR3 nucleotide sequence: TGTGCCAGTAACCCGGGACTAGGGACAGATACGCAGTATTTT. Protein: CASNPGLGTDTQYF.

The V call is TRBV5-4, the J call TRBJ2-5, with D maybe TRBD1 (6 bases). This CDR3 is 14 amino acids long. Germline lookup yields CDR1 SGHNT and CDR2 YYREEE (reference sequence). The V end was cut by 0 bases, the J end by 4 bases, with 10 bases between. The CDR3 bases are TGTGCCAGCAGCTTGGCCTCCAGGGGAGAGACCCAGTACTTC. This encodes CASSLASRGETQYF.

The chain employs TRBV19 and TRBJ1-1, with D unclear. The V end was cut by 1 base, the J end by 1 base, with 7 bases between. The germline gives CDR1 LNHDA, CDR2 SQIVND (reference sequence). This CDR3 is 14 amino acids long. CDR3 protein: CASSIGAGNTEAFF. The DNA for the CDR3 is TGTGCCAGTAGTATAGGGGCCGGGAACACTGAAGCTTTCTTT.

The CDR3 region has the DNA TGTGCCAGCAGTTCCTTAGGGGGTCAGCCCCAGCATTTT. Translated, it gives CASSSLGGQPQHF. The rearrangement uses TRBV27 and TRBJ1-5; D is perhaps TRBD1 (6 bases). CDR3 size: 13 residues. The germline CDR1 and CDR2 sequences are MNHEY and SMNVEV (reference sequence). V was shortened by 4 bases and J by 6 bases, with 10 bases between the two germline ends.

This clone was counted only a few times. The chain couples TRBV2 to TRBJ2-2; D uncertain. V shed 5 bases and J shed 6 bases, with 13 bases lying between them. This CDR3 is built from 14 residues. Germline CDR1 SNHLY, CDR2 FYNNEI. The CDR3 sequence: CASSPWTGAGELFF. The CDR3 region has the DNA TGTGCCAGCAGTCCGTGGACCGGTGCCGGGGAGCTGTTTTTT.

This chain joins TRBV28 and TRBJ2-2, with a possible D match to TRBD1 (6 bases). This CDR3 spans 15 amino acids. V gave up 9 bases and J gave up 0 bases, with 14 bases separating them. CDR1 MDHEN and CDR2 SYDVKM come from the germline V gene. The CDR3 region is CASLYRAPNTGELFF. In DNA, the CDR3 is TGTGCCAGTCTATACAGGGCACCGAACACCGGGGAGCTGTTTTTT.

Worth noting for this clone: Other nucleotide sequences from this sample produce the same CDR3. The chain combines TRBV28 with TRBJ2-1, with TRBD2 matching 7 bases. J gave up 7 bases and V 3 bases, and 3 bases lay outside the gene matches. Germline V gives CDR1 MDHEN, CDR2 SYDVKM. CDR3 length equals 13 residues. This CDR3 is CASSFGGRNEQFF. CDR3 coding DNA: TGTGCCAGCAGTTTCGGCGGGAGAAATGAGCAGTTCTTC.

V gene TRBV5-6 combines with J gene TRBJ2-2; D perhaps matches TRBD1 (5 bases). Germline CDR1 reads SGHDT; CDR2 reads YYEEEE. CDR3 length: 15 residues. Deletions cut 1 base from V and 7 bases from J, with 14 bases between. CDR3 in amino acids: CASSLSGQGYGELFF. The CDR3 DNA reads as TGTGCCAGCAGCTTGAGTGGGCAGGGATACGGGGAGCTGTTTTTT.

The chain combines TRBV6-6 with TRBJ2-1; D might be TRBD2 (6 bases). The germline gives CDR1 MNHNY, CDR2 SVGAGI (reference sequence). The CDR3 has 16 amino acids. Deletions cut 5 bases from V and 0 bases from J, with 14 bases between. In DNA form, the CDR3 reads TGTGCCAGCAGTGGCGGTGCGGGGAGCTCCTACAATGAGCAGTTCTTC. This encodes CASSGGAGSSYNEQFF.

In the case of this clone: Other DNA sequences in the same sample also yield this CDR3. This chain uses TRBV5-4 with TRBJ2-3; D remains unclear. Looked up from germline, CDR1 is SGHNT and CDR2 is YYREEE (reference sequence). The CDR3 sequence is 12 residues long. V was clipped by 2 bases and J by 2 bases, with 3 bases between them. CDR3 DNA: TGTGCCAGCAGCTTTTCCACAGATACGCAGTATTTT. This translates into CASSFSTDTQYF.

As for this clone: Other DNA sequences from this sample encode an identical CDR3 as well. The rearrangement uses TRBV28 and TRBJ1-5; D ambiguous. Between the trimmed V and J ends, which lost 0 bases and 6 bases, there was a span of 3 bases. Germline V gene sequence: CDR1 MDHEN, CDR2 SYDVKM. This CDR3 is built from 12 residues. CDR3 nucleotides: TGTGCCAGCAGTTTATGGGGTCAGCCCCAGCATTTT. It translates to CASSLWGQPQHF.

This clone occurred a few times. V usage is TRBV4-1 and J usage is TRBJ2-7; TRBD2 matches 8 bases. The CDR3 contains 14 residues. Germline CDR1 and CDR2: MGHRA and YSYEKL. Unmatched junction bases numbered 11, after V lost 6 bases and J lost 7 bases. The chain's CDR3 is CASRPHGGGEEQYF. CDR3 DNA: TGCGCCAGCAGACCCCACGGGGGGGGAGAGGAGCAGTACTTC.

The chain has TRBV5-4 and TRBJ2-7; 8 bases match TRBD1. Germline V gives CDR1 SGHNT, CDR2 YYREEE (reference sequence). Germline trimming cut 4 bases from V and 3 bases from J; bases unmatched to any gene: 3. The CDR3 runs 13 residues. The CDR3 region has the DNA TGTGCCAGCAGCGGGGACAGGAGCTACGAGCAGTACTTC. It yields the protein CASSGDRSYEQYF.

A word on this clone: This CDR3 is also generated by other DNA sequences in the sample. The rearrangement joins TRBV4-1 to TRBJ2-3, with 8 positions matching TRBD2. V lost 1 base to trimming and J lost 4 bases; unmatched junction nucleotides: 1. Germline values: CDR1 MGHRA, CDR2 YSYEKL. CDR3 length: 14 residues. CDR3 nucleotides: TGCGCCAGCAGCCAAGCCGGGGGGGCAGATACGCAGTATTTT. Protein: CASSQAGGADTQYF.

The V gene is TRBV7-9, the J gene TRBJ2-1, with D possibly TRBD2 on 5 matching bases. Germline V lookup: CDR1 SEHNR, CDR2 FQNEAQ (reference sequence). There are 15 residues in the CDR3. With 1 base removed from V and 12 bases from J, the gap between germline ends came to 19 bases. The DNA of the CDR3 is TGTGCCAGCAGCTTAGAGGCCTCTTCGGGATTGGTGCAGTTCTTC. It specifies CASSLEASSGLVQFF. Full variable domain (missing parts from reference TRBV7-9 and TRBJ2-1): DTGVSQNPRHKITKRGQNVTFRCDPISEHNRLYWYRQTLGQGPEFLTYFQNEAQLEKSRLLSDRFSAERPKGSFSTLEIQRTEQGDSAMYLCASSLEASSGLVQFFGPGTRLTVL.

The J gene is TRBJ1-4, the V gene TRBV4-1; 10 nucleotides line up with TRBD1. V gave up 6 bases and J gave up 8 bases; unmatched junction bases: 15. Germline V CDR1 and CDR2: MGHRA, YSYEKL. CDR3 size: 17 residues. CDR3 coding DNA: TGCGCCAGCAGACGTCCGGGACAGGGGAAGAAGGGGGAAAAACTGTTTTTT. Its translation is CASRRPGQGKKGEKLFF.

The chain uses TRBV6-1 and TRBJ1-2; D is perhaps TRBD1 (6 bases). CDR1 is MNHNS, CDR2 SASEGT, per germline. The CDR3 sequence is 14 residues long. The V end was cut by 2 bases, the J end by 3 bases, with 10 bases between. The CDR3 spells CASSESDSYYGYTF. The CDR3 nucleotides are TGTGCCAGCAGTGAATCGGACAGCTACTATGGCTACACCTTC.

The chain employs TRBV5-1 and TRBJ2-6, with unresolved D. CDR1 is SGHRS and CDR2 is YFSETQ in the germline V gene. The CDR3 covers 15 residues. Trimming took off 2 bases at V and 2 bases at J, with 8 bases between the two ends. CDR3 nucleotide sequence: TGCGCCAGCAGCTTCCTGCCTGCTGGGGCCAACGTCCTGACTTTC. Residues: CASSFLPAGANVLTF.

The chain joins TRBV5-8 to TRBJ2-5; D may be TRBD1 (5 bases). The CDR3 spans 15 residues. Trimming removed 0 bases at V and 5 bases at J, with 14 bases between. Looked up from germline, CDR1 is SGHTS and CDR2 is YDEGEE. CDR3 in DNA: TGTGCCAGCAGCTTGGGGCAGGGTAAGACCGAGACCCAGTACTTC. Encoded protein: CASSLGQGKTETQYF.

The J gene is TRBJ2-1, the V gene TRBV6-1; 14 bases fit TRBD2. The CDR3 contains 15 residues. Looked up from germline, CDR1 is MNHNS and CDR2 is SASEGT. With 6 bases clipped from V and 8 bases from J, the junction kept 6 bases outside the gene matches. CDR3 amino acids: CASRVRLAGGHEQFF. The CDR3 DNA sequence: TGTGCCAGCAGGGTAAGACTAGCGGGAGGGCATGAGCAGTTCTTC.

This sequence joins TRBV5-1 and TRBJ2-2, with D possibly matching TRBD2 (6 bases). CDR1 SGHRS and CDR2 YFSETQ come from the germline V gene. Trimming shortened V by 0 bases and J by 1 base, and 10 bases separated the two germline ends. This CDR3 is built from 16 residues. This chain's CDR3 is CASSLGGAGNTGELFF. DNA of the CDR3: TGCGCCAGCAGCTTGGGCGGGGCGGGGAACACCGGGGAGCTGTTTTTT.

This chain links TRBV11-2 with TRBJ2-2, with D unresolved. The CDR3 is made up of 17 amino acids. V shed 7 bases and J shed 5 bases, with 23 bases lying between them. Germline values: CDR1 SGHAT, CDR2 FQNNGV. The CDR3 region is CASTSGRRPTTTGELFF. DNA of the CDR3: TGTGCCAGCACGTCCGGCCGGCGGCCCACGACGACCGGGGAGCTGTTTTTT.

This sequence joins TRBV9 and TRBJ2-5, with D unresolved. This CDR3 is built from 11 residues. CDR1 is SGDLS and CDR2 is YYNGEE in the germline V gene. The CDR3 coding sequence is TGTGGAACGCCGACCCAAGAGACCCAGTACTTC. Translated: CGTPTQETQYF.

The chain recombines TRBV19 with TRBJ1-2; TRBD1 aligns across 12 bases. This CDR3 has 17 amino acids. The germline V gene encodes CDR1 LNHDA and CDR2 SQIVND (reference sequence). V was pared by 3 bases and J by 2 bases, with 7 bases of the junction left unmatched. CDR3 sequence: CASSIGTGGARNYGYTF. The CDR3 DNA reads as TGTGCCAGTAGTATTGGGACAGGGGGCGCAAGGAACTATGGCTACACCTTC.

The rearrangement joins TRBV10-2 to TRBJ2-2, with TRBD1 identical over 8 bases. Germline lookup yields CDR1 WSHSY and CDR2 SAAADI. This CDR3 has 18 residues. V trimming: 2 bases; J trimming: 2 bases; junction bases outside the gene matches: 10. CDR3: CASSENMGRGLNTGELFF. The DNA for the CDR3 is TGCGCCAGCAGTGAGAATATGGGCAGGGGGCTTAACACCGGGGAGCTGTTTTTT.

This chain links TRBV7-6 with TRBJ2-2, with no clear D. Between the trimmed V and J ends, which lost 6 bases and 1 base, there was a span of 12 bases. Looked up from germline, CDR1 is SGHVS and CDR2 is FNYEAQ. The CDR3 is made up of 15 amino acids. The CDR3, as DNA: TGTGCCAGCAGTCCTACGACGGTGAACACCGGGGAGCTGTTTTTT. Residues: CASSPTTVNTGELFF.